This passage covers 23 T cell receptor beta chains from one sample sequenced in a study of quantifying T cell responses using KT2 cells. On the study more broadly: TCR alpha and beta constant-region primers primed reverse transcription of RNA.

Each cDNA got a UMI-containing oligo ligated at its 3' end. The first PCR ran three to four cycles with an equimolar RC1.1 and RC1.2 beta primer mix. TCRdb re-analysed the UMI-ligation and nested PCR reads in MiXCR, keeping a single row per CDR3 protein. This sample has tens of thousands of distinct CDR3 sequences, with under 7.5% found just once. Sequencing used PBMCs spiked with cells of the T cell clone KT2. Receptors originate from a human donor.

The sample holds many counts of this clonotype. The rearrangement uses TRBV2 and TRBJ2-1; D is possibly TRBD2 (5 bases). This CDR3 spans 15 amino acids. Germline CDR1 is SNHLY and CDR2 is FYNNEI. The V gene lost 8 bases and the J gene lost 3 bases, with 17 bases spanning the gap. In DNA form, the CDR3 reads TGTGCCAGCCGAAAGACTACCACCTTCTACAATGAGCAGTTCTTC. Translation gives CASRKTTTFYNEQFF.

There are many counts of this clonotype. V is TRBV6-5 and J is TRBJ2-3; possible D gene TRBD2, 5 bases. This CDR3 has 14 amino acids. V was clipped by 5 bases and J by 4 bases, with 13 bases between them. CDR1 is MNHEY, CDR2 SVGAGI, per germline. The CDR3 region is CASSPGELADTQYF. The DNA for the CDR3 is TGTGCCAGCAGTCCCGGGGAGTTGGCAGATACGCAGTATTTT.

This clonotype was counted at least ten times. The rearrangement uses TRBV20-1 and TRBJ2-1; TRBD2 is a possible D gene (6 bases). There are 12 residues in the CDR3. V lost 3 bases and J 7 bases, leaving 10 bases between the germline ends. Germline loops: CDR1 DFQATT, CDR2 SNEGSKA (reference sequence). The CDR3 sequence is CSASLSGNEQFF. The CDR3 DNA sequence: TGCAGTGCTAGTTTAAGCGGGAATGAGCAGTTCTTC.

By sample share, this clonotype is medium-sized (0.01 to 0.1%). The V and J genes are TRBV7-9 and TRBJ1-2; maybe TRBD1 (5 bases). The CDR3 is 14 residues long. Germline V gives CDR1 SEHNR, CDR2 FQNEAQ (reference sequence). Trimming took 2 bases from V and 8 from J, leaving 15 bases between them. The CDR3, as DNA: TGTGCCAGCAGCTTATACGGGACGGACAACGGCTACACCTTC. Protein: CASSLYGTDNGYTF.

The chain combines TRBV9 with TRBJ1-1; D gene unclear. CDR3 length: 16 amino acids. Germline CDR1 is SGDLS and CDR2 is YYNGEE. V gave up 4 bases and J gave up 4 bases, with 20 bases separating them. This CDR3 is CASSPGSGMMGTEAFF. DNA for the CDR3: TGTGCCAGCAGCCCCGGATCTGGGATGATGGGCACTGAAGCTTTCTTT.

This clonotype was found many times. The CDR3, as DNA: TGTGCCAGCAGCGGGACTTCCTACAATGAGCAGTTCTTC. Translating gives CASSGTSYNEQFF. This chain joins TRBV7-6 and TRBJ2-1, with TRBD2 as a possible D gene (6 bases). The CDR3 runs 13 residues. Germline values: CDR1 SGHVS, CDR2 FNYEAQ. Trimming cost V 5 bases and J 1 base, with 6 bases left between them.

V usage is TRBV7-9 and J usage is TRBJ2-3; D remains unclear. The CDR3 covers 14 residues. V shed 1 base and J shed 6 bases, with 11 bases lying between them. Germline CDR1 SEHNR, CDR2 FQNEAQ (reference sequence). The CDR3 protein is CASSLEGTGDTQYF. The DNA for the CDR3 is TGTGCCAGCAGCTTAGAGGGTACTGGGGATACGCAGTATTTT.

This clonotype was observed many times. The rearrangement joins TRBV20-1 to TRBJ2-7, with TRBD2 identical over 7 bases. This CDR3 region has 14 residues. The V and J ends lost 8 bases and 6 bases, in that order; junction bases with no gene match: 16. The germline V gene encodes CDR1 DFQATT and CDR2 SNEGSKA (reference sequence). The CDR3 DNA reads as TGCAGTTCCTCCACTCAGCGGGAAGCAGGCGAGCAGTACTTC. Protein sequence: CSSSTQREAGEQYF.

This clonotype was detected many times. The rearrangement uses TRBV6-2 or TRBV6-3 and TRBJ2-2, with D maybe TRBD2 (5 bases). This CDR3 comprises 13 residues. Germline V CDR1 and CDR2: MNHEY, SVGEGT. V lost 8 bases, J lost 3 bases, and 10 bases lay in between. Here the CDR3 reads CASREGHTGELFF. CDR3 nucleotides: TGTGCCAGCCGCGAGGGCCACACCGGGGAGCTGTTTTTT.

The chain recombines TRBV5-4 with TRBJ1-6; TRBD1 matches 7 bases. Germline lookup yields CDR1 SGHNT and CDR2 YYREEE (reference sequence). The CDR3 extends over 14 amino acids. V lost 4 bases to trimming and J lost 5 bases; unmatched junction nucleotides: 3. The CDR3 here is CASSPQGDNSPLHF. CDR3 nucleotides: TGTGCCAGCAGCCCTCAGGGGGATAATTCACCCCTCCACTTT.

The chain links TRBV2 to TRBJ2-1; 9 positions agree with TRBD1. After removal of 2 bases from V and 4 bases from J, the junction contained 6 bases not matched to a gene. Germline V lookup: CDR1 SNHLY, CDR2 FYNNEI. CDR3 size: 16 residues. The chain's CDR3 is CASSEIWTGVYNEQFF. CDR3 DNA sequence: TGTGCCAGCAGTGAAATCTGGACAGGGGTGTACAATGAGCAGTTCTTC.

This clonotype was detected a few times. The CDR3 DNA follows: TGTGCCAGCAGCGTCCAGAGCCAGAACACTGAAGCTTTCTTT. Amino acid sequence: CASSVQSQNTEAFF. The rearrangement links TRBV9 to TRBJ1-1; no clear D gene. Trimming pared 2 bases from V and 1 base from J, leaving 9 bases between. The V gene's germline CDR1 is SGDLS and CDR2 YYNGEE. The CDR3 has 14 amino acids.

This clonotype was counted only a few times. The chain carries TRBV12-3 or TRBV12-4 and TRBJ2-7; TRBD1 is a possible D gene (6 bases). The length of the CDR3 is 11 residues. Trimming removed 6 bases from V and 7 bases from J, with 10 bases in between. DNA for the CDR3: TGTGCCAGCAGCTGGGGACAAGAGCAGTACTTC. Translated, it gives CASSWGQEQYF.

This clonotype appeared many times. V and J are TRBV12-3 or TRBV12-4 and TRBJ1-2; a weak D match, TRBD1 (6 bases). There are 12 residues in the CDR3. V was cut by 8 bases and J by 4 bases, with 11 bases left in between. The CDR3 DNA reads TGTGCCAGCTCGGACAGTCCCTATGGCTACACCTTC. Translating gives CASSDSPYGYTF.

The rearrangement uses TRBV5-1 and TRBJ2-3; 7 bases match TRBD1. Germline V CDR1 and CDR2: SGHRS, YFSETQ. The CDR3 consists of 21 residues. V lost 4 bases and J lost 3; bases outside the gene matches: 26. The CDR3 bases are TGCGCCAGCAGCCCGGAAACACCGGGACAGACCATCCACAAAACAACAGATACGCAGTATTTT. This translates into CASSPETPGQTIHKTTDTQYF.

The table lists this clonotype with a few counts. The chain employs TRBV19 and TRBJ1-5; D possibly corresponds to TRBD1 (5 bases). V lost 3 bases and J 6 bases, leaving 15 bases between the germline ends. CDR3 length equals 15 residues. The germline gives CDR1 LNHDA, CDR2 SQIVND (reference sequence). This chain's CDR3 is CASSIDVRELQPQHF. CDR3 in DNA: TGTGCCAGTAGTATTGATGTCAGGGAGCTTCAGCCCCAGCATTTT. The full variable domain, rest sourced from reference TRBV19 and TRBJ1-5, is DGGITQSPKYLFRKEGQNVTLSCEQNLNHDAMYWYRQDPGQGLRLIYYSQIVNDFQKGDIAEGYSVSREKKESFPLTVTSAQKNPTAFYLCASSIDVRELQPQHFGDGTRLSIL.

This clonotype was counted between two and nine times. V gene TRBV12-3 or TRBV12-4 combines with J gene TRBJ2-1; 11 nucleotides match TRBD2. This CDR3 spans 16 amino acids. After removal of 5 bases from V and 7 bases from J, the junction contained 10 bases not matched to a gene. The CDR3 protein is CASSGASGGLGNEQFF. The CDR3 DNA follows: TGTGCCAGCAGTGGGGCTAGCGGGGGGTTGGGGAATGAGCAGTTCTTC.

The sample holds many counts of this clonotype. The chain recombines TRBV28 with TRBJ1-3; D unresolved. V lost 6 bases and J lost 2, with 5 bases in between. This CDR3 contains 12 residues. Germline V gene data show CDR1 as MDHEN and CDR2 as SYDVKM. The CDR3 sequence is CASSTTGNTIYF. CDR3 sequence (DNA): TGTGCCAGCAGCACGACTGGAAACACCATATATTTT.

This clonotype has ten or more counts. The chain combines TRBV20-1 with TRBJ2-5; D tentatively fits TRBD1 or TRBD2 (5 bases each). The CDR3 loop spans 17 amino acids. Trimming shortened V by 7 bases and J by 2 bases, and 26 bases separated the two germline ends. CDR1 and CDR2 from the germline V gene are DFQATT and SNEGSKA (reference sequence). Written as DNA, the CDR3 is TGCAGTGTCTTCCAGACAGAAGGAGTACCGGGGCAAGAGACCCAGTACTTC. Translation: CSVFQTEGVPGQETQYF.

The rearrangement uses TRBV18 and TRBJ2-7, with D perhaps TRBD2 (5 bases). CDR3 size: 13 residues. Germline CDR1 is KGHSH and CDR2 is LQKENI. The V end was cut by 5 bases, the J end by 3 bases, with 11 bases between. CDR3 sequence (DNA): TGTGCCAGCTCATCCGGGGATTTCTACGAGCAGTACTTC. This encodes CASSSGDFYEQYF.

This clonotype was detected many times. The V and J genes are TRBV6-5 and TRBJ2-3; no definite D call. The CDR3 totals 14 residues. V lost 2 bases and J 0 bases, leaving 6 bases between the germline ends. Germline values: CDR1 MNHEY, CDR2 SVGAGI. The CDR3 DNA is TGTGCCAGCAGTTACGGCGGAAGCACAGATACGCAGTATTTT. It specifies CASSYGGSTDTQYF.

This clonotype was counted between two and nine times. This rearrangement joins TRBV2 to TRBJ2-7; D may be TRBD1 or TRBD2 (5 bases each). V lost 4 bases to trimming and J lost 2 bases, with 12 bases between them. The CDR3 runs to 14 residues. Germline loops: CDR1 SNHLY, CDR2 FYNNEI. CDR3 DNA sequence: TGTGCCAGCAGTGTTTCGGGGCAAACCTACGAGCAGTACTTC. Translating it yields CASSVSGQTYEQYF.

About this clonotype itself: A junction end diverges from the germline sequence, so it may reflect a read error. V usage is TRBV11-2 and J usage is TRBJ1-2; D unclear. Germline V gene data show CDR1 as SGHAT and CDR2 as FQNNGV. The CDR3 contains 11 residues. In DNA form, the CDR3 reads TGTGCCAGCAGCCCAGCCTCTGGCTACAACTTC. Translated: CASSPASGYNF.